These 6 T cell receptor beta chains came from one sample sequenced in a study of T cell repertoires in cytomegalovirus infection. TCRdb re-called the reads with MiXCR, one entry per CDR3 protein. The data contain approximately 500,000 distinct CDR3 sequences, about 10% of them seen just once; the ten biggest clones take up roughly 10%. Sequencing was done on a sample of PBMCs. These receptor sequences come from a human donor in good health (CMV status not recorded). Some clones in this sample may be carry-over from other donors' samples.

This clonotype was found many times. The CDR3 coding sequence is TGTGCCAGCAGCCAAGTTGCGGGAGCAGTCTACAATGAGCAGTTCTTC. As protein: CASSQVAGAVYNEQFF. V gene TRBV4-2 combines with J gene TRBJ2-1; 7 positions match TRBD2. Germline lookup yields CDR1 LGHNA and CDR2 YNFKEQ. This CDR3 spans 16 amino acids. V dropped 1 base and J dropped 3; count of bases not matched to a gene: 6.

This clonotype occurred many times. The chain uses TRBV9 and TRBJ2-3; D gene ambiguous. The germline V gene encodes CDR1 SGDLS and CDR2 YYNGEE. The ends were cut back, 0 bases at V and 1 base at J, with 9 bases in the middle. The CDR3 is 15 residues long. The CDR3 sequence is CASSVEGARTDTQYF. The CDR3 region has the DNA TGTGCCAGCAGCGTAGAAGGCGCCCGCACAGATACGCAGTATTTT.

At least ten counts were recorded for this clonotype. The chain is built from TRBV20-1 and TRBJ1-2; no definite D call. The length of the CDR3 is 13 residues. Germline V gives CDR1 DFQATT, CDR2 SNEGSKA (reference sequence). V dropped 0 bases and J dropped 3 bases, with 8 bases sitting between them. Written as DNA, the CDR3 is TGCAGTGCTAGAGATCAACGAGACTATGGCTACACCTTC. It is translated as CSARDQRDYGYTF.

This clonotype was detected a few times. This chain uses TRBV6-2 or TRBV6-3 with TRBJ1-4; the match to TRBD1 covers 7 bases. The CDR3 sequence is 16 residues long. Per germline, CDR1 MNHEY and CDR2 SVGEGT. J was trimmed by 0 bases and V by 5 bases; bases with no gene match: 6. CDR3 residues: CASSDRDSATNEKLFF. In DNA, the CDR3 is TGTGCCAGCAGTGACCGGGACAGCGCAACTAATGAAAAACTGTTTTTT.

This clonotype was detected once. The gene calls are TRBV12-3 or TRBV12-4 and TRBJ1-5; 9 bases are a match to TRBD1. With 8 bases clipped from V and 7 bases from J, the junction kept 12 bases outside the gene matches. CDR3 size: 15 residues. The CDR3 protein is CASSGGGQGLQPQHF. The DNA of the CDR3 is TGTGCCAGCTCGGGTGGGGGACAGGGTCTACAGCCCCAGCATTTT.

The chain is built from TRBV19 and TRBJ1-2; D unresolved. Germline V gives CDR1 LNHDA, CDR2 SQIVND (reference sequence). The CDR3 totals 11 residues. Trimming removed 3 bases from V and 4 bases from J, with 3 bases in between. CDR3: CASSMAYGYTF. The DNA for the CDR3 is TGTGCCAGTAGTATGGCCTATGGCTACACCTTC.